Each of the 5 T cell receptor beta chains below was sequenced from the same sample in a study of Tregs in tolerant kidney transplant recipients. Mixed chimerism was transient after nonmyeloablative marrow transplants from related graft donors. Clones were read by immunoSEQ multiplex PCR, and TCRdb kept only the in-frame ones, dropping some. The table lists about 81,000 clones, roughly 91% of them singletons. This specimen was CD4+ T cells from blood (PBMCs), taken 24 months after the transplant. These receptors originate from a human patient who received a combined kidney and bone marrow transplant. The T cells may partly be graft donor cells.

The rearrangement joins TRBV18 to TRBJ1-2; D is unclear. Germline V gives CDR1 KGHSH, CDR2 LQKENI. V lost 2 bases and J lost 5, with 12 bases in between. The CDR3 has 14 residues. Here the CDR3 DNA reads TGTGCCAGCTCACCAGGTTACACCTGGTATGGCTACACCTTC. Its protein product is CASSPGYTWYGYTF.

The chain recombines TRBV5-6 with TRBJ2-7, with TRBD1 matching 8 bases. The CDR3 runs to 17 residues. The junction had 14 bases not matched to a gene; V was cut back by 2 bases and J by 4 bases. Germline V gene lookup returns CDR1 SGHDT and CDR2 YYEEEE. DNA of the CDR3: TGTGCCAGCAGCTTTGGACAGGGTATTAAATTAGTGTACGAGCAGTACTTC. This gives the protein CASSFGQGIKLVYEQYF.

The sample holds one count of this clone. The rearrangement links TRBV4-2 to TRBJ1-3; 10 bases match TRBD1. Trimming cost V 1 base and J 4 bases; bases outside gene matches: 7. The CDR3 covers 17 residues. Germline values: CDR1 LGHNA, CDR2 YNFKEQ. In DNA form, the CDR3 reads TGTGCCAGCAGCCAAGGACAGGGGGCCGCGGGCGGAAACACCATATATTTT. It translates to CASSQGQGAAGGNTIYF.

CDR3 DNA: TGCAGCGGACAGGGGCTTGGTGAAAAACTGTTTTTT. Translation gives CSGQGLGEKLFF. V is TRBV29-1 and J is TRBJ1-4; TRBD1 matches at 8 bases. V was pared by 7 bases and J by 7 bases, with 5 bases of the junction left unmatched. Germline assignment: CDR1 SQVTM and CDR2 ANQGSEA. CDR3 length: 12 residues.

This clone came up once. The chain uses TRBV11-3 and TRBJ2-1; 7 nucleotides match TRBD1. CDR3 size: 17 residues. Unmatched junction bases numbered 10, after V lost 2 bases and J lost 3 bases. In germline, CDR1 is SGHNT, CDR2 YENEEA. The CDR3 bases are TGTGCCAGCAGCTTAAACGTACAGGGGTCGAACTACAATGAGCAGTTCTTC. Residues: CASSLNVQGSNYNEQFF.